This entry concerns a single TCR beta chain. Its antigen is not identified. These data belong to a study of Ad26.COV2.S vaccination and SARS-CoV-2 variants. Study summary: COV1001, an Ad26.COV2.S trial, supplied this vaccine-arm donor. Broader study findings: Vaccine recipients and placebo recipients showed similar non-spike TCR breadth.

From germline, CDR1 is SGHAT and CDR2 FQNNGV. The V segment lost 4 bases and the J segment 2 bases; nucleotides outside the gene matches: 9. The CDR3 is 16 amino acids. Treatment noted: around 19 received Ad26.COV2.S at low or high dose, single or two shots; five or six received placebo; per-sample allocation not given. Following the first vaccine or placebo injection, samples were taken on day 63. Data came from immunoSEQ multiplex PCR; TCRdb stores just in-frame clones and leaves some out. This sample carries hundreds of thousands of clones, over 75% of them seen once, and the ten largest clones take roughly 3.1%.

The clonotype originates from a person aged 18 to 65 who received the Ad26.COV2.S COVID-19 vaccine or a placebo. Sequences were derived from peripheral blood, sampled in a trial of Ad26.COV2.S vaccine versus placebo. The rearrangement joins TRBV11-2 to TRBJ2-5; 8 positions agree with TRBD2. The CDR3 loop reads CASSSTERGRQETQYF. The CDR3 DNA follows: TGTGCCAGCAGCTCAACAGAGCGGGGGAGACAAGAGACCCAGTACTTC.